Listed below are T cell receptor beta chains from one sample, sequenced in a study of cytomegalovirus exposure and HLA in healthy donors. Libraries were prepared by immunoSEQ multiplex PCR; TCRdb keeps only in-frame clonotypes and omits some of them. The sample holds approximately 220,000 clones, less than 85% seen once. The sequencing sample was made of PBMCs. The origin of the receptors is a man aged 18 to 30 in good health and CMV-seronegative. Each CDR3 is given with its conserved first and last residue. The D gene is left open where the match is weak. Size is omitted from some rows. Given values are once, few, many or a class for expanded clones.

V	D	J	size	CDR3	DNA
TRBV6-6	TRBD1	TRBJ2-5	NA	CASRGTGQETQYF	TGTGCCAGCAGGGGGACAGGACAAGAGACCCAGTACTTC
TRBV5-1	TRBD1	TRBJ1-6	NA	CASSLKGGQGNSPLHF	TGCGCCAGCAGCTTGAAAGGGGGACAGGGGAATTCACCCCTCCACTTT
TRBV14	TRBD2	TRBJ2-7	NA	CASSQLAGGFEQYF	TGTGCCAGCAGCCAACTAGCGGGAGGATTTGAGCAGTACTTC
TRBV30	NA	TRBJ1-1	NA	CAWTIRAEAFF	TGTGCCTGGACGATTCGGGCTGAAGCTTTCTTT
TRBV6-1	NA	TRBJ1-2	once	CASSERGSNTF	TGTGCCAGCAGTGAAAGGGGCTCAAACACCTTC
TRBV28	NA	TRBJ1-2	NA	CASSWGGYYGYTF	TGTGCCAGCAGTTGGGGGGGGTACTATGGCTACACCTTC
TRBV6-6	NA	TRBJ2-1	NA	CASSYGRLSYNEQFF	TGTGCCAGCAGTTACGGGCGCCTCTCCTACAATGAGCAGTTCTTC
TRBV5-6	NA	TRBJ2-7	few	CASSRISGVHEQYF	TGTGCCAGCAGCCGAATATCAGGGGTCCACGAGCAGTACTTC
TRBV28	TRBD1	TRBJ1-2	NA	CASSRSGGSYGYTF	TGTGCCAGCAGTCGCTCAGGGGGCAGCTATGGCTACACCTTC
TRBV28	NA	TRBJ1-5	NA	CASSFDSYSNQPQHF	TGTGCCAGCAGTTTCGACAGTTATAGCAATCAGCCCCAGCATTTT
TRBV5-1	NA	TRBJ1-1	NA	CASRGSTGNTEAFF	TGCGCCAGCAGGGGAAGTACAGGGAACACTGAAGCTTTCTTT
TRBV9	NA	TRBJ2-2	NA	CASSERATGELFF	TGTGCCAGCAGCGAGAGGGCCACCGGGGAGCTGTTTTTT
TRBV19	TRBD1	TRBJ1-4	NA	CASTRSDRVDEKLFF	TGTGCCAGTACCCGATCGGACAGGGTAGATGAAAAACTGTTTTTT
TRBV4-1	TRBD2	TRBJ2-3	NA	CASSQRTSGTADTQYF	TGCGCCAGCAGCCAACGGACTAGCGGGACCGCAGATACGCAGTATTTT
TRBV19	TRBD1	TRBJ2-7	few	CASSGISGTGKHEQYF	TGTGCCAGTAGTGGAATTTCCGGGACAGGGAAACACGAGCAGTACTTC
TRBV19	NA	TRBJ2-1	NA	CASSPLPTGEQFF	TGTGCCAGTAGTCCTCTACCGACTGGTGAGCAGTTCTTC
TRBV7-6	TRBD2	TRBJ2-3	once	CASSSRNGLAGSTDTQYF	TGTGCCAGCAGCTCCCGAAACGGACTAGCGGGTAGCACAGATACGCAGTATTTT
TRBV29-1	NA	TRBJ2-7	NA	CSVNAGDYEQYF	TGCAGCGTTAATGCAGGCGACTACGAGCAGTACTTC
TRBV11-1	NA	TRBJ2-7	NA	CASSFDRDYEQYF	TGTGCCAGCAGCTTTGACAGAGACTACGAGCAGTACTTC
TRBV6-5	NA	TRBJ2-7	NA	CASSWGAGEQYF	TGTGCCAGCAGCTGGGGAGCGGGCGAGCAGTACTTC
TRBV4-1	TRBD2	TRBJ2-1	NA	CASRQPSGKSYNEQFF	TGCGCCAGCAGGCAGCCGAGCGGGAAATCCTACAATGAGCAGTTCTTC
TRBV7-9	NA	TRBJ2-1	NA	CSSSLTLQGGSVNEQFF	TGTTCCAGCAGCTTGACCTTGCAGGGAGGCAGCGTCAATGAGCAGTTCTTC
TRBV19	NA	TRBJ1-1	NA	CASSVSGNTEAFF	TGTGCCAGTAGTGTCTCGGGGAACACTGAAGCTTTCTTT
TRBV9	NA	TRBJ2-3	NA	CASSVAVAQRTDTQYF	TGTGCCAGCAGCGTAGCGGTAGCGCAACGCACAGATACGCAGTATTTT
TRBV9	TRBD1	TRBJ2-7	NA	CASSAGTGAEQYF	TGTGCCAGCAGCGCTGGGACAGGGGCCGAGCAGTACTTC
TRBV2	TRBD1	TRBJ1-2	NA	CASSEFAPGQSDYGYTF	TGTGCCAGCAGTGAATTTGCTCCGGGACAGTCCGACTATGGCTACACCTTC
TRBV27	TRBD1	TRBJ2-3	NA	CASSNRQGTYTDTQYF	TGTGCCAGCAGCAATCGACAGGGGACCTACACAGATACGCAGTATTTT
TRBV7-9	NA	TRBJ2-1	few	CASASGREYNEQFF	TGTGCCAGCGCCTCGGGAAGGGAATACAATGAGCAGTTCTTC
TRBV5-1	TRBD2	TRBJ2-1	NA	CASRLAGGPYNEQFF	TGCGCCAGCCGACTAGCGGGAGGCCCCTACAATGAGCAGTTCTTC
TRBV18	NA	TRBJ1-5	NA	CASSPGDTSNQPQHF	TGTGCCAGCTCACCCGGGGACACAAGCAATCAGCCCCAGCATTTT
TRBV9	TRBD1	TRBJ1-1	NA	CASSHTQGAMNTEAFF	TGTGCCAGCAGCCACACTCAGGGGGCGATGAACACTGAAGCTTTCTTT
TRBV14	TRBD2	TRBJ2-3	NA	CASSQLAGLGDTQYF	TGTGCCAGCAGCCAACTAGCGGGGCTGGGAGATACGCAGTATTTT
TRBV13	TRBD2	TRBJ2-3	NA	CATPGLAGSADTQYF	TGTGCCACCCCGGGACTAGCGGGATCGGCAGATACGCAGTATTTT
TRBV5-1	NA	TRBJ2-1	NA	CASSLGANEQFF	TGCGCCAGCAGCTTGGGAGCAAATGAGCAGTTCTTC
TRBV6-1	TRBD1	TRBJ2-5	NA	CASSELAQGASEYF	TGTGCCAGCAGTGAGCTCGCGCAGGGGGCATCGGAGTACTTC
TRBV5-1	TRBD2	TRBJ2-7	NA	CASRRIAGGPGEQYF	TGCGCCAGCAGAAGGATAGCGGGAGGGCCGGGGGAGCAGTACTTC
TRBV5-6	NA	TRBJ1-5	once	CASSPRMNSNQPQHF	TGTGCCAGCAGCCCGCGGATGAATAGCAATCAGCCCCAGCATTTT
TRBV7-3	TRBD2	TRBJ2-3	NA	CASSLPTSGTDTQYF	TGTGCCAGCAGCTTACCGACTAGCGGCACAGATACGCAGTATTTT
TRBV4-1	TRBD1	TRBJ2-7	once	CASKYGTGPSYEQYF	TGCGCCAGCAAGTACGGGACAGGGCCTTCCTACGAGCAGTACTTC
TRBV6-5	NA	TRBJ1-4	NA	CASSRSRALMEKLFF	TGTGCCAGCAGTAGATCGCGGGCCTTGATGGAAAAACTGTTTTTT
TRBV6-5	TRBD1	TRBJ1-3	NA	CASSYSRTGLGNTIYF	TGTGCCAGCAGTTACTCCAGGACAGGGCTAGGAAACACCATATATTTT
TRBV28	TRBD1	TRBJ2-7	NA	CASSFGTGGWLQYF	TGTGCCAGCAGTTTTGGGACAGGGGGCTGGTTGCAGTACTTC
TRBV19	TRBD1	TRBJ2-3	NA	CASKSWTGYTDTQYF	TGTGCCAGTAAGTCGTGGACAGGTTACACAGATACGCAGTATTTT
TRBV2	NA	TRBJ2-3	NA	CANGGSKSDTQYF	TGTGCCAATGGGGGGTCTAAGTCTGATACGCAGTATTTT
TRBV30	TRBD1	TRBJ2-5	NA	CAWSARTGGGETQYF	TGTGCCTGGAGTGCCCGGACAGGGGGCGGGGAGACCCAGTACTTC
TRBV21-1	NA	TRBJ1-1	few	CASSRGRLGQTNTEAFF	TGTGCCAGCAGCAGAGGACGACTAGGGCAGACTAACACTGAAGCTTTCTTT
TRBV28	NA	TRBJ1-4	few	CASTWGVSEKLFF	TGTGCCAGCACTTGGGGAGTGAGTGAAAAACTGTTTTTT
TRBV9	NA	TRBJ1-1	NA	CASSTSGASNTEAFF	TGTGCCAGCAGCACCTCAGGGGCCTCAAACACTGAAGCTTTCTTT
TRBV29-1	TRBD1	TRBJ1-1	NA	CSVVGQYNTEAFF	TGCAGCGTTGTGGGACAGTATAACACTGAAGCTTTCTTT
TRBV6-5	NA	TRBJ1-3	NA	CASGVAGTGNTIYF	TGTGCCAGCGGGGTGGCAGGGACTGGAAACACCATATATTTT
TRBV4-1	TRBD1	TRBJ2-5	NA	CASSQGGLGQLKTQYF	TGCGCCAGCAGCCAAGGAGGACTGGGACAGTTAAAGACCCAGTACTTC
TRBV6-1	NA	TRBJ2-7	few	CASSEWHEQYF	TGTGCCAGCAGTGAGTGGCACGAGCAGTACTTC
TRBV18	NA	TRBJ2-3	NA	CASSPWPGLYTDTQYF	TGTGCCAGCTCCCCTTGGCCTGGACTATACACAGATACGCAGTATTTT
TRBV11-3	TRBD1	TRBJ2-5	NA	CASSDREETQYF	TGTGCCAGCAGTGACAGGGAAGAGACCCAGTACTTC
TRBV5-6	TRBD1	TRBJ2-7	NA	CASSTLGGQGREQYF	TGTGCCAGCAGCACCTTAGGGGGACAGGGTCGCGAGCAGTACTTC
TRBV19	TRBD1	TRBJ1-3	once	CASSRDRTGNTIYF	TGTGCCAGTAGTCGGGACAGAACTGGAAACACCATATATTTT
TRBV28	TRBD1	TRBJ1-3	NA	CASGQGARNTIYF	TGTGCCAGTGGACAGGGGGCGAGAAACACCATATATTTT
TRBV15	NA	TRBJ1-3	NA	CVTSRDRPAGNTIYF	TGTGTCACCAGCAGAGATCGCCCGGCTGGAAACACCATATATTTT